This T cell receptor (beta chain) came from a study of blood T cells in healthy people across ages (dated by TCRdb to the mid-2010s). Looking at the study overall: In model experiments, roughly one uniquely barcoded TCR beta cDNA molecule per two T cells was captured by template switching. For two donors (one aged 18 to 30 and one aged 80 or older), the study analyzed two additional independent replicas of 1 million unique cDNA reads from the same blood draw. Donors of different ages were randomly distributed across sequencing lanes to avoid experimental bias. To track age-related changes in TCR beta repertoire diversity, the study relied on deep sequencing normalized with unique cDNA molecular identifiers. Donors were grouped into four age groups: young (average about 15 years), middle-aged (about 38), aged (around 60) and long-lived (just over 80). Study-level results and caveats: Estimates of total diversity from one million sequenced T cells were regarded as lower bounds and underestimates. Donor CMV infection status was unknown, potentially confounding age-related changes in expanded clonotypes. The percentage of naive T cells measured by flow cytometry correlated strongly with observed TCR beta diversity. Compared with the aged group, the long-lived group had more naive CD4+ T cells, fewer expanded clones and increased TCR diversity, a pattern suggesting age selection. As age increased, observed TCR beta diversity per million T cells dropped in a roughly linear way, and a significant reduction was already evident by age 40. Bulk unsorted PBMC profiling prevented conclusive comparison of naive and antigen-experienced compartments.

Preparation of the library involved 5' RACE. The reads were generated on an Illumina HiSeq 2500. A second PCR of roughly 7 to 11 cycles was run with a J-beta primer mix and a sample-barcoded 5' primer. A template-switch 5' adaptor carrying 12 random nucleotides introduced a unique molecular identifier onto each TCR beta cDNA molecule. Each sample yielded at least 2.5 million CDR3-containing paired-end reads. First-strand cDNA synthesis was performed from all RNA using the Mint cDNA synthesis kit, with priming by a TRBC-specific oligonucleotide. All cDNA was treated with uracil-DNA glycosylase and then went through a first 18-cycle PCR with the universal primers M1SS and BC2_uni_R. In the authors' own workflow: Each sample was normalized by randomly selecting 1 million high-quality reads, each carrying a distinct molecular identifier. Instead of being binned into consensus sequences, reads that shared molecular identifiers were thrown out. MiTCR, set to a Q25 quality threshold and the strictest error-elimination algorithm, was used for CDR3 identification, clonotype clustering and error correction. A nonparametric unseen species model with Euler transformation was used to estimate lower-bound total TCR beta diversity. The public reads were quality trimmed at Q25 with fastp and then assembled into clones with MiXCR by TCRdb, keeping productive beta chains. CDR3 protein sequences are deduplicated, and each keeps its most common genes and DNA. TCRdb, not the original authors, processed these V and J calls. Here the sample has around 620,000 distinct CDR3 sequences; 25% to 30% occur a single time. The ten largest clones take up approximately 17% of the sample.

This clonotype was detected many times. No antigen is known for it. Per-nucleotide qualities are absent, and no much larger clonotype sits a single base away. The CDR3 covers 13 residues, taking in both the cysteine and the phenylalanine. The sequence is cut down to CDR3 DNA, 39 bases in frame from base 1. The germline ends are 11 bases apart after V is trimmed by 4 bases and J by 5 bases. CDR1 LGHNA and CDR2 YSLEER are derived from the germline V gene. The donors were under 40 Caucasian individuals from Russia, aged roughly 6 to 100 years, who were systemically healthy. Roughly 9 milliliters of peripheral blood were drawn from each donor into EDTA-treated Vacutainer tubes. PBMCs were isolated by Ficoll-Paque density-gradient centrifugation, with at least 6 million obtained per sample. Trizol reagent was used to extract total RNA from the PBMCs, yielding at least 6 micrograms per sample. For every donor, flow cytometry on a PBMC aliquot measured the percentage of naive CD45RAhigh/CD27high T cells.

The specimen sequenced was blood. This TCR derives from a woman in her sixties or seventies in good health. This receptor chain uses TRBV4-3 and TRBJ2-5; no D segment can be confidently identified. The nucleotide sequence is TGCGCCAGCAGCCCGAATCGATGGGAGACCCAGTACTTC. Its protein product is CASSPNRWETQYF.